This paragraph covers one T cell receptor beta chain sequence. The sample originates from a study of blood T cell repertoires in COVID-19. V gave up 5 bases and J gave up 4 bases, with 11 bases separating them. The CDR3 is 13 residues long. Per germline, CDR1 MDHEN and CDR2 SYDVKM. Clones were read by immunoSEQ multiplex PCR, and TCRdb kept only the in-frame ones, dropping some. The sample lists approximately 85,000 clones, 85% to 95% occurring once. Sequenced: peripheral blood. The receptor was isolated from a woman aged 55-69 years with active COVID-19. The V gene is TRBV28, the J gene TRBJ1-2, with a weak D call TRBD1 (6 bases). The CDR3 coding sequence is TGTGCCAGCAGTACAGGGATCCCCTATGGCTACACCTTC. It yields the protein CASSTGIPYGYTF.